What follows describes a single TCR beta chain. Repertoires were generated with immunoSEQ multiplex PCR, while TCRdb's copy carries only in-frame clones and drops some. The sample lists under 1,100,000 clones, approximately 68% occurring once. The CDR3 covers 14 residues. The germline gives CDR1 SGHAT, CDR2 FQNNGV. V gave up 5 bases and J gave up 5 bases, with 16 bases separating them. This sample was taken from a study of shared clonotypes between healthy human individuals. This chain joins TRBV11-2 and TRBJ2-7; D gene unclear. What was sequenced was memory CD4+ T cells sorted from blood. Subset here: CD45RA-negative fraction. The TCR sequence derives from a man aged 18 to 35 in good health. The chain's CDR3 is CASSKKEVKDEQYF. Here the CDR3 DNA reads TGTGCCAGCAGCAAGAAAGAGGTGAAGGACGAGCAGTACTTC. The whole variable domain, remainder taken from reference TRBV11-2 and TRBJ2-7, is EAGVAQSPRYKIIEKRQSVAFWCNPISGHATLYWYQQILGQGPKLLIQFQNNGVVDDSQLPKDRFSAERLKGVDSTLKIQPAKLEDSAVYLCASSKKEVKDEQYFGPGTRLTVT.